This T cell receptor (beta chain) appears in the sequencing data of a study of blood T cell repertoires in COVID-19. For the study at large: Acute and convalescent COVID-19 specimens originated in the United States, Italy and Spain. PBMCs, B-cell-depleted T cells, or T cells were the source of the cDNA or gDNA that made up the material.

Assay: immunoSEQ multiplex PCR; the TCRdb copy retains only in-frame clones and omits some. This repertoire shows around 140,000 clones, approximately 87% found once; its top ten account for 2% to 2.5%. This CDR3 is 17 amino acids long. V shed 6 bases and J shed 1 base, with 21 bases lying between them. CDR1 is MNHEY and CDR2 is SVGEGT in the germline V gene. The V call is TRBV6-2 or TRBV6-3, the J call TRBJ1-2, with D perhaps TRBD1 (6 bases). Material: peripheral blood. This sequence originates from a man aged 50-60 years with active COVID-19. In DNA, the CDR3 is TGTGCCAGCAGCGTAACCTTCGGACAGAATGATAACTATGGCTACACCTTC. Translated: CASSVTFGQNDNYGYTF.